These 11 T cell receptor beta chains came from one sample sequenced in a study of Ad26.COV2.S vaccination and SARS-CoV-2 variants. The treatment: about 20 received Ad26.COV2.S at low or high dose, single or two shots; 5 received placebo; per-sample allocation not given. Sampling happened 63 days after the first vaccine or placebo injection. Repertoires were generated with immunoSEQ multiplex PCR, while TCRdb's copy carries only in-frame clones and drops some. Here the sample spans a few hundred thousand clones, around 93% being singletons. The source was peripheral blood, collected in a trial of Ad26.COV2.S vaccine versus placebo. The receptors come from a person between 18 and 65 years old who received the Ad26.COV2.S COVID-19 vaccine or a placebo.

CDR3 nucleotides: TGTGCCAGCAGCTTACAGGCGTACGAGCAGTACTTC. This gives the protein CASSLQAYEQYF. This chain joins TRBV12-3 or TRBV12-4 and TRBJ2-7; TRBD1 might be the D (5 bases). Trimming cost V 6 bases and J 4 bases, with 10 bases left between them. This CDR3 has 12 residues.

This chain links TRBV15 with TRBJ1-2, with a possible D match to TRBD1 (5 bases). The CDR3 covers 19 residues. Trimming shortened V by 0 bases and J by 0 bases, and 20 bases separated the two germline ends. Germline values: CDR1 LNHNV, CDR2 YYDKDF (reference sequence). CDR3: CATSRDLFLGRISNYGYTF. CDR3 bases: TGTGCCACCAGCAGAGATCTTTTCTTGGGGCGGATCTCTAACTATGGCTACACCTTC. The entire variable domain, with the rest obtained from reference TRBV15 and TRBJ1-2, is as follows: DAMVIQNPRYQVTQFGKPVTLSCSQTLNHNVMYWYQQKSSQAPKLLFHYYDKDFNNEADTPDNFQSRRPNTSFCFLDIRSPGLGDTAMYLCATSRDLFLGRISNYGYTFGSGTRLTVV.

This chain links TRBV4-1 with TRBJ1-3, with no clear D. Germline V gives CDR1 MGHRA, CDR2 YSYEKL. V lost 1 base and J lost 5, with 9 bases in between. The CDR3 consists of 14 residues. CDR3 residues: CASSQVGSRNTIYF. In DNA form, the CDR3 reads TGCGCCAGCAGCCAAGTGGGTTCCAGAAACACCATATATTTT.

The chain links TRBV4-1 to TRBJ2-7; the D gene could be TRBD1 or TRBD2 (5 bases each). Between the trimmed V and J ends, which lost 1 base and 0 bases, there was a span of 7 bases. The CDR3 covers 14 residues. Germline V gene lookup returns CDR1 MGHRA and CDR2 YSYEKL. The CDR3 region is CASSQAGLSYEQYF. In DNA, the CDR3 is TGCGCCAGCAGCCAAGCGGGGCTCTCCTACGAGCAGTACTTC.

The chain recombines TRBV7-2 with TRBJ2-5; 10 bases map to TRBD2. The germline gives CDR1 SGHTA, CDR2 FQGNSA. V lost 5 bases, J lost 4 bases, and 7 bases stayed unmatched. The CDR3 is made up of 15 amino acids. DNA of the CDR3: TGTGCCAGCAGCCTTTTCGCTAGCGGGGGAGAGACCCAGTACTTC. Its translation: CASSLFASGGETQYF.

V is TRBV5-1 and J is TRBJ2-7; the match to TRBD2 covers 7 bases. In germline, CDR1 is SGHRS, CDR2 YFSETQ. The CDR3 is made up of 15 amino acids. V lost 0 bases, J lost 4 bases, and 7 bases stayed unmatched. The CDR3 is CASSLEPAGMYEQYF. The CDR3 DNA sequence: TGCGCCAGCAGCTTGGAGCCAGCGGGGATGTACGAGCAGTACTTC.

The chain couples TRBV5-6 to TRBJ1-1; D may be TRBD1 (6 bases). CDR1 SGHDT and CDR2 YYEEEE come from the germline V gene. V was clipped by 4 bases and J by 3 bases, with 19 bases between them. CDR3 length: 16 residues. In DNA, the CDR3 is TGTGCCAGCAGCATTGTCCCTGGGGGGGCCTACACTGAAGCTTTCTTT. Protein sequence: CASSIVPGGAYTEAFF.

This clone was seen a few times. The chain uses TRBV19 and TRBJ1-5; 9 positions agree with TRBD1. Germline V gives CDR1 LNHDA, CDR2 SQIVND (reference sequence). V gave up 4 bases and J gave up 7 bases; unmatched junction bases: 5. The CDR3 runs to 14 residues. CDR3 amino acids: CASSKGQGLQPQHF. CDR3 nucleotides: TGTGCCAGTAGTAAGGGACAGGGCTTGCAGCCCCAGCATTTT.

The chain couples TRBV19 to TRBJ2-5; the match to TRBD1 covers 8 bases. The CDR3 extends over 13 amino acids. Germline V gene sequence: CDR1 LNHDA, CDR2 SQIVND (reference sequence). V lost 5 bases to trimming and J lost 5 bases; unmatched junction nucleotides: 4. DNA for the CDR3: TGTGCCAGTAGTTCAGGGGACAGGGAGACCCAGTACTTC. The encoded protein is CASSSGDRETQYF.

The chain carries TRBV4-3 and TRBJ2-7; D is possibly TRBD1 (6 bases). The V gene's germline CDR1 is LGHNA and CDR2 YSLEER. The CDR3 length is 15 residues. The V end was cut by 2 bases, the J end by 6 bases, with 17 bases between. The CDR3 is CASSQSPRTQGEQYF. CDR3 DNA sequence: TGCGCCAGCAGCCAATCCCCCCGGACACAGGGCGAGCAGTACTTC.

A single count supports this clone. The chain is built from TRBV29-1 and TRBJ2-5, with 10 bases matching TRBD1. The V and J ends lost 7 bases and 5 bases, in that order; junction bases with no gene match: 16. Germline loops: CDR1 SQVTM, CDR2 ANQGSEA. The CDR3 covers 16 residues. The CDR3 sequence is CSGQSLDRGYQETQYF. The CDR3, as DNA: TGCAGCGGACAAAGCCTGGACAGGGGGTATCAGGAGACCCAGTACTTC.